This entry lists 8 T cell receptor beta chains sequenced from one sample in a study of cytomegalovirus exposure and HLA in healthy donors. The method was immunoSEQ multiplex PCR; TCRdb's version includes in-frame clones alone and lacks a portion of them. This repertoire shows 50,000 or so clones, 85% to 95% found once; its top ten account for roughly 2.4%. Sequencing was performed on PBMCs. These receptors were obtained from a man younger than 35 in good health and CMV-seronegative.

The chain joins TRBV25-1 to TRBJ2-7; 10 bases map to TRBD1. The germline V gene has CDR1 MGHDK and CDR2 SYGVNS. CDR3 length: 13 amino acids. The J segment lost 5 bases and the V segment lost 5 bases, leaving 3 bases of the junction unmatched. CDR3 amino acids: CASSWDRGHEQYF. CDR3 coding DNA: TGTGCCAGCAGTTGGGACAGGGGCCACGAGCAGTACTTC.

CDR3 bases: TGTGCCAGCAGTCCAGACAGGGCTGGCAATCAGCCCCAGCATTTT. As protein: CASSPDRAGNQPQHF. The chain carries TRBV2 and TRBJ1-5, with TRBD1 identical over 7 bases. Germline V gene sequence: CDR1 SNHLY, CDR2 FYNNEI. The trim removed 5 bases at V and 2 bases at J, leaving 6 bases unmatched. The CDR3 totals 15 residues.

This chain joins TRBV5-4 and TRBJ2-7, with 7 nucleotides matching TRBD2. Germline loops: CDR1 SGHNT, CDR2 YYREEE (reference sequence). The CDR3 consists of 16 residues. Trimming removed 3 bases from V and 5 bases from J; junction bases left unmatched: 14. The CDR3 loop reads CASSSTPGLFLDEQYF. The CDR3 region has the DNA TGTGCCAGCAGCTCGACGCCGGGACTATTTTTGGACGAGCAGTACTTC. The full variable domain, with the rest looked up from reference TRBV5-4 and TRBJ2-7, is ETGVTQSPTHLIKTRGQQVTLRCSSQSGHNTVSWYQQALGQGPQFIFQYYREEENGRGNFPPRFSGLQFPNYSSELNVNALELDDSALYLCASSSTPGLFLDEQYFGPGTRLTVT.

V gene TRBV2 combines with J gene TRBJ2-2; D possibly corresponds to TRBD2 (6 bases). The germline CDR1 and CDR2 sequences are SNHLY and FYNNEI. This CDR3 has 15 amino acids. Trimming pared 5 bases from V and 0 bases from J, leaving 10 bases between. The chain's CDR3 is CASSLASANTGELFF. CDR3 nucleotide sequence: TGTGCCAGCAGTCTAGCGTCCGCGAACACCGGGGAGCTGTTTTTT.

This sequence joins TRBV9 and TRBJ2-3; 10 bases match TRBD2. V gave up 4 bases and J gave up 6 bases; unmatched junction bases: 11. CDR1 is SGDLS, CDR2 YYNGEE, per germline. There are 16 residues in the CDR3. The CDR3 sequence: CASSLGTSDVTDTQYF. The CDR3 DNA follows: TGTGCCAGCAGCCTTGGGACTAGCGATGTAACCGATACGCAGTATTTT. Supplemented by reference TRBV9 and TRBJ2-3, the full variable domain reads DSGVTQTPKHLITATGQRVTLRCSPRSGDLSVYWYQQSLDQGLQFLIQYYNGEERAKGNILERFSAQQFPDLHSELNLSSLELGDSALYFCASSLGTSDVTDTQYFGPGTRLTVL.

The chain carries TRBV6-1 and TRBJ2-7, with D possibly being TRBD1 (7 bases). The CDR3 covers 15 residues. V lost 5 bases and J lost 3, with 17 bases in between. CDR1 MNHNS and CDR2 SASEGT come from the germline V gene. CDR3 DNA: TGTGCCAGCAGTTTAGGCGGGACAGAGGTCTACGAGCAGTACTTC. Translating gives CASSLGGTEVYEQYF.

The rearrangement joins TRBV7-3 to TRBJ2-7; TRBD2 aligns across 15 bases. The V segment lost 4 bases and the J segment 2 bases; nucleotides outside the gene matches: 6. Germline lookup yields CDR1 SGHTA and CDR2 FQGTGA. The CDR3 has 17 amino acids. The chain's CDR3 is CASSSGTSGRTTYEQYF. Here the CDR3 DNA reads TGTGCCAGCAGCTCCGGGACTAGCGGGAGGACGACCTACGAGCAGTACTTC.

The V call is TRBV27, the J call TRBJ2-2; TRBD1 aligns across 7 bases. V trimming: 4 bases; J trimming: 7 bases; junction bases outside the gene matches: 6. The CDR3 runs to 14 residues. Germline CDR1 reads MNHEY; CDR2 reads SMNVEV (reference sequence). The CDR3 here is CASSWRQGVGELFF. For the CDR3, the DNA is TGTGCCAGCAGTTGGCGACAGGGTGTCGGGGAGCTGTTTTTT.